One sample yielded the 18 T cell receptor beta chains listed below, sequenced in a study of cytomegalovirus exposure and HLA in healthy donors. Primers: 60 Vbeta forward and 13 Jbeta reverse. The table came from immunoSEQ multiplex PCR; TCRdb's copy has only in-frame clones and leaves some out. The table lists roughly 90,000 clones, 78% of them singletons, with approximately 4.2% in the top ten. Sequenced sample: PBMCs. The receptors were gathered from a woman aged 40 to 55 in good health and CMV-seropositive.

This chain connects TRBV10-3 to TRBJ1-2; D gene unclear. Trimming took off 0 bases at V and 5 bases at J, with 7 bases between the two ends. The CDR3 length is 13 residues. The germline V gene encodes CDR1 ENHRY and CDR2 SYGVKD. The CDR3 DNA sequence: TGTGCCATCAGTGAGTCCCCCTCTTATGGCTACACCTTC. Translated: CAISESPSYGYTF.

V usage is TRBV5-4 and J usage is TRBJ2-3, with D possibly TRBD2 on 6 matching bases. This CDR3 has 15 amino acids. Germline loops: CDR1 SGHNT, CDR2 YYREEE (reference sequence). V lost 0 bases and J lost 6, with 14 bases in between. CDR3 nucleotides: TGTGCCAGCAGCTTGGGCGGGGCGGGGTCGGATACGCAGTATTTT. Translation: CASSLGGAGSDTQYF.

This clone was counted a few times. The CDR3 sequence: CASSPRLSGANVLTF. The CDR3, as DNA: TGTGCCAGCAGCCCAAGACTGTCTGGGGCCAACGTCCTGACTTTC. J is TRBJ2-6 and V is TRBV7-2; D not certain. CDR3 length equals 15 residues. Germline values: CDR1 SGHTA, CDR2 FQGNSA. Trimming shortened V by 5 bases and J by 1 base, and 9 bases separated the two germline ends.

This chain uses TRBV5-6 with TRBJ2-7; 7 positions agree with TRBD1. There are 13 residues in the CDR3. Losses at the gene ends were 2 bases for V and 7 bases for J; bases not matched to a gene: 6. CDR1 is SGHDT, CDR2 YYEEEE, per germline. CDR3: CASSFDRVSEQYF. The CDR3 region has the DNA TGTGCCAGCAGCTTCGACAGGGTCTCAGAGCAGTACTTC.

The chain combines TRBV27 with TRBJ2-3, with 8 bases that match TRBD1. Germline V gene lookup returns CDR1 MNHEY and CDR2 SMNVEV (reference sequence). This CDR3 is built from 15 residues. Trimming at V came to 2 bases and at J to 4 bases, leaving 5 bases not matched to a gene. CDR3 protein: CASSLRTGIPDTQYF. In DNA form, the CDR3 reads TGTGCCAGCAGTTTAAGGACAGGGATCCCAGATACGCAGTATTTT.

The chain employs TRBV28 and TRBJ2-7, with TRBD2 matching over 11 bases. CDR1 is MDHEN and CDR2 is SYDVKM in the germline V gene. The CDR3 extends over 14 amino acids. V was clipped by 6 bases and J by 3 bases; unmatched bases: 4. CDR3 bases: TGTGCCAGCAGACTAGCGGGAGAGCACTACGAGCAGTACTTC. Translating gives CASRLAGEHYEQYF.

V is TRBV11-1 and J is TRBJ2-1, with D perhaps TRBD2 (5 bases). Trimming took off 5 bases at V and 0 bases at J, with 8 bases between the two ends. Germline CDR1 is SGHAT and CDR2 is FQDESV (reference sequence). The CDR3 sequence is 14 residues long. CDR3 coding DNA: TGTGCCAGCAGCCTTAGCGTCTCCTACAATGAGCAGTTCTTC. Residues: CASSLSVSYNEQFF.

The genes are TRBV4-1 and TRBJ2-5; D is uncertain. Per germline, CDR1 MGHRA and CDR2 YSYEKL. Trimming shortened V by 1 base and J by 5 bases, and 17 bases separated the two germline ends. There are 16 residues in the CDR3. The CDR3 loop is CASSQGFADAAETQYF. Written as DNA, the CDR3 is TGCGCCAGCAGCCAAGGGTTTGCTGATGCGGCGGAGACCCAGTACTTC.

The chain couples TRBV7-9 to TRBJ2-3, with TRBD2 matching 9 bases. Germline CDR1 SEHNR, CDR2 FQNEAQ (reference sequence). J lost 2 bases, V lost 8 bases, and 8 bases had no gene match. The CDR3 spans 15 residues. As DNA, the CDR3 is TGTGCCAGCGTGGGGGCTAGCGGGGCCACAGATACGCAGTATTTT. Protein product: CASVGASGATDTQYF.

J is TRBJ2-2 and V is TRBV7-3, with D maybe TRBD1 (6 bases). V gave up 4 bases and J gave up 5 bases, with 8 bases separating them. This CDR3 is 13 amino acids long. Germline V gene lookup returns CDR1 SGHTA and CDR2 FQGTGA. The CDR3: CASSSGVTGELFF. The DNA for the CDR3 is TGTGCCAGCAGCTCAGGGGTTACCGGGGAGCTGTTTTTT.

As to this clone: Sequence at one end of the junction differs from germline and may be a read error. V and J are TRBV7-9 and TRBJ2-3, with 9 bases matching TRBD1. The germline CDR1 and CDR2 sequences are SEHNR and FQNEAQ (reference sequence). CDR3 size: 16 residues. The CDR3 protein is CSSSTGTGSWVDTQYF. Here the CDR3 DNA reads TGTTCCAGCAGTACCGGGACAGGGAGTTGGGTGGATACGCAGTATTTT.

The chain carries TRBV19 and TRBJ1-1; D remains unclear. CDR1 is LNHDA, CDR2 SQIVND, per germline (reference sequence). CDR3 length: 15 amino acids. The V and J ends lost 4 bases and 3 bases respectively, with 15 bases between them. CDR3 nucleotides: TGTGCCAGTAGTAGGCTGGGAGAGGATTACACTGAAGCTTTCTTT. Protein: CASSRLGEDYTEAFF. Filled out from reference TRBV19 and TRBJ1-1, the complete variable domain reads DGGITQSPKYLFRKEGQNVTLSCEQNLNHDAMYWYRQDPGQGLRLIYYSQIVNDFQKGDIAEGYSVSREKKESFPLTVTSAQKNPTAFYLCASSRLGEDYTEAFFGQGTRLTVV.

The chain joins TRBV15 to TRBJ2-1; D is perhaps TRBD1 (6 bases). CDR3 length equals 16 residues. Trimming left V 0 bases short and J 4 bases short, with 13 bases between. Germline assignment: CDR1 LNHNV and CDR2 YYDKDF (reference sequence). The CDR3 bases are TGTGCCACCAGCAGAGATATGGCAGGGGCGTACAATGAGCAGTTCTTC. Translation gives CATSRDMAGAYNEQFF.

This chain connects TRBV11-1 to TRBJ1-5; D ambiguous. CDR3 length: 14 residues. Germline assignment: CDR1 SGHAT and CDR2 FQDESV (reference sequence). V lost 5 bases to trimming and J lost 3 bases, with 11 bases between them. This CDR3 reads CASSLGRDNQPQHF. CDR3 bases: TGTGCCAGCAGCCTTGGGAGGGACAATCAGCCCCAGCATTTT.

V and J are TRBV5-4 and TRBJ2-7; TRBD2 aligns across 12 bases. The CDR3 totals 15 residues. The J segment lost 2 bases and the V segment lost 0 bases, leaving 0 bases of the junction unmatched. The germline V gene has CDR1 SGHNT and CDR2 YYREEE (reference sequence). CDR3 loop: CASSLGTSGTYEQYF. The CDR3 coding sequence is TGTGCCAGCAGCTTGGGGACTAGCGGGACCTACGAGCAGTACTTC.

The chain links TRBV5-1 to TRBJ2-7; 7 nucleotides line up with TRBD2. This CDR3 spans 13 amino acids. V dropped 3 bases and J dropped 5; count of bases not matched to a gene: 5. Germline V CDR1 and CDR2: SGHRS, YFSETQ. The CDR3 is CASSYRTRDEQYF. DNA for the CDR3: TGCGCCAGCAGCTATAGGACTAGGGACGAGCAGTACTTC.

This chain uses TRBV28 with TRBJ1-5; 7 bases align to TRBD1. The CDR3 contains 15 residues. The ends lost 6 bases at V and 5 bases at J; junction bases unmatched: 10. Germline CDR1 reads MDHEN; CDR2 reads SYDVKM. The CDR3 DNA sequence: TGTGCCAGCAGCGATCAGGGGGGTCGGGATCAGCCCCAGCATTTT. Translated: CASSDQGGRDQPQHF.

CDR3 amino acids: CASSWSTGELFF. The CDR3 nucleotides read TGTGCCAGCAGCTGGAGTACCGGGGAGCTGTTTTTT. V is TRBV5-4 and J is TRBJ2-2, with D uncertain. The CDR3 is 12 residues long. Deletions cut 3 bases from V and 5 bases from J, with 5 bases between. The germline V gene has CDR1 SGHNT and CDR2 YYREEE (reference sequence).